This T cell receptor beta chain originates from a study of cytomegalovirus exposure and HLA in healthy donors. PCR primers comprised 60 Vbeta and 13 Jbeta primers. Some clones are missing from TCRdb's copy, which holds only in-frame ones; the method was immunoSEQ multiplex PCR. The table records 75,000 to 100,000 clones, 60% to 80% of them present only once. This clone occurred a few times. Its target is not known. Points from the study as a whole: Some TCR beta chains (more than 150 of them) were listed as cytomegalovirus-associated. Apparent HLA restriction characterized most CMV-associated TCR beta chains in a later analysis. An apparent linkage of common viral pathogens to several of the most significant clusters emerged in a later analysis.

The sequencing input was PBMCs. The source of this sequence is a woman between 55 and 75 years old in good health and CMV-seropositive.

The CDR3 DNA is TGTGCCAGCAGCTTGCGGGGCACTGAAGCTTTCTTT. It encodes CASSLRGTEAFF. The chain has TRBV5-6 and TRBJ1-1; D is unclear. Trimming removed 1 base from V and 4 bases from J, with 5 bases in between. From germline, CDR1 is SGHDT and CDR2 YYEEEE. The CDR3 covers 12 residues.